The sequence of this TCR beta chain was determined in a study of regulatory T cells in long-lasting Graves disease. Study-level results: Persistent disease preferred TRBV28, TRBJ1-2 and TRBJ2-5; new disease, TRBV20-1 and TRBJ2-1. Persistent Graves' patients showed less TCR diversity than newly diagnosed ones.

Arm-PCR of CDR3 regions with iRepertoire HTBI primers generated TCR beta libraries. Original handling: Spanning all samples, the identified segments comprised about 62 TRBV and some 15 TRBJ. TCRdb re-called the multiplex PCR reads through MiXCR, storing one row per CDR3 protein. The V and J calls reflect TCRdb's pipeline rather than the authors' work. This sample yields 350,000 to 450,000 distinct CDR3 sequences, of which 23% are seen a single time; about 27% belongs to the top ten. With respect to this clonotype: Its antigen remains unknown.

V shed 5 bases and J shed 5 bases, with 16 bases lying between them. The CDR3 runs to 14 residues. Germline loops: CDR1 SGHKS, CDR2 YYEKEE (reference sequence). Time point indicated: persistent/refractory GD, antithyroid drugs over 5 years with positive TRAb. RNA from PBMCs was the source of the TCR library. With EDTA tubes as the receptacles, about 10 milliliters of peripheral blood were drawn. This material consisted of peripheral blood mononuclear cells (PBMCs), taken when the disease was refractory, from a patient treated with antithyroid drugs. This receptor was taken from a woman aged 40-49 years with Graves disease. The chain uses TRBV5-5 and TRBJ1-1, with TRBD1 as a possible D gene (5 bases). This CDR3 is CASRPGTPGTEAFF. In DNA, the CDR3 is TGTGCCAGCAGACCTGGGACCCCAGGGACTGAAGCTTTCTTT.